Below are 30 T cell receptor beta chains sequenced from a single sample in a study of metastatic and nonmetastatic thyroid tumors. Thyroid surgery was performed in patients who had received no treatment beforehand. TCRdb reassembled clones from the PCR reads with MiXCR. The table records about 24,000 clones, over 10% of them present only once. Sequencing input: blood. The source of these receptors is a female donor with papillary thyroid cancer or a benign thyroid nodule (not recorded which). Some clones in this sample may be carry-over from other donors' samples.

This clone was picked up many times. A much larger clone lies a single base off, so this may be a read error. This chain uses TRBV12-3 or TRBV12-4 with TRBJ2-7; 7 bases fit TRBD2. This CDR3 has 14 residues. DNA of the CDR3: TGTGCCAGCAGACGAGCGGGACTCTCCTACGAGCAGTGCTTC. It encodes CASRRAGLSYEQCF.

The chain recombines TRBV20-1 with TRBJ1-3; 7 bases match TRBD1. V was pared by 6 bases and J by 5 bases, with 7 bases of the junction left unmatched. This CDR3 has 13 residues. CDR1 DFQATT and CDR2 SNEGSKA come from the germline V gene (reference sequence). The CDR3 DNA sequence: TGCAGTGCGCGTGAGGGGGCTCGAAACACCATATATTTT. Translated, it gives CSAREGARNTIYF.

This clone was recorded many times. This chain links TRBV5-1 with TRBJ2-5, with 11 bases fitting TRBD2. Germline CDR1 and CDR2: SGHRS and YFSETQ. Trimming at V came to 4 bases and at J to 2 bases, leaving 10 bases not matched to a gene. CDR3 length equals 17 residues. CDR3 in amino acids: CASSPGLADSIQETQYF. CDR3 coding DNA: TGCGCCAGCAGCCCGGGACTAGCGGACAGTATTCAAGAGACCCAGTACTTC.

The chain is built from TRBV9 and TRBJ1-6; possible D gene TRBD1, 5 bases. Trimming cost V 0 bases and J 9 bases, with 13 bases left between them. Looked up from germline, CDR1 is SGDLS and CDR2 is YYNGEE. The CDR3 spans 15 residues. The CDR3 DNA is TGTGCCAGCAGCGTAGGGGACTCGGGACCTTCACCCCTCCACTTT. Translated: CASSVGDSGPSPLHF.

The chain joins TRBV28 to TRBJ2-7; D call uncertain. In germline, CDR1 is MDHEN, CDR2 SYDVKM. Trimming took off 6 bases at V and 2 bases at J, with 5 bases between the two ends. The CDR3 has 11 amino acids. CDR3 region: CASSLAYEQYF. CDR3 sequence (DNA): TGTGCCAGCAGCCTAGCCTACGAGCAGTACTTC.

Many counts were recorded for this clone. The chain carries TRBV9 and TRBJ2-1; TRBD2 aligns across 14 bases. The germline gives CDR1 SGDLS, CDR2 YYNGEE. Losses at the gene ends were 0 bases for V and 7 bases for J; bases not matched to a gene: 9. There are 18 residues in the CDR3. The CDR3 sequence is CASSVVRLAGGPRNEQFF. The CDR3 DNA sequence: TGTGCCAGCAGCGTAGTTCGACTAGCGGGAGGGCCGAGGAATGAGCAGTTCTTC. Using reference TRBV9 and TRBJ2-1 for the parts outside the CDR3, the full variable domain is DSGVTQTPKHLITATGQRVTLRCSPRSGDLSVYWYQQSLDQGLQFLIQYYNGEERAKGNILERFSAQQFPDLHSELNLSSLELGDSALYFCASSVVRLAGGPRNEQFFGPGTRLTVL.

This clone rates as medium-sized (0.01 to 0.1%). The chain is built from TRBV27 and TRBJ2-5; tentatively, D is TRBD2 (6 bases). Per germline, CDR1 MNHEY and CDR2 SMNVEV (reference sequence). This CDR3 is 12 amino acids long. CDR3 sequence: CGSGVRGGTQYF. DNA for the CDR3: TGTGGTAGCGGAGTCCGGGGCGGGACCCAGTACTTC.

This clone is termed medium-sized. This rearrangement joins TRBV27 to TRBJ2-7, with 8 bases fitting TRBD1. Germline CDR1 reads MNHEY; CDR2 reads SMNVEV (reference sequence). The CDR3 loop spans 15 amino acids. V trimming: 5 bases; J trimming: 5 bases; junction bases outside the gene matches: 11. CDR3 DNA: TGTGCCAGCAGTCTACTATTAACAGGGGGAGACGAGCAGTACTTC. It translates to CASSLLLTGGDEQYF.

This clone was seen only a few times. J is TRBJ2-2 and V is TRBV6-1; 7 bases agree with TRBD1. Germline CDR1 MNHNS, CDR2 SASEGT. CDR3 size: 15 residues. The trim removed 7 bases at V and 4 bases at J, leaving 9 bases unmatched. DNA for the CDR3: TGTGCCAGCACACCAGACAGGGCTGGCACCGGGGAGCTGTTTTTT. Its protein product is CASTPDRAGTGELFF.

This clone was observed at least ten times. The chain joins TRBV27 to TRBJ2-1, with 8 bases fitting TRBD2. Germline CDR1 and CDR2: MNHEY and SMNVEV (reference sequence). CDR3 length: 14 amino acids. Trimming cost V 6 bases and J 1 base; bases outside gene matches: 2. CDR3 bases: TGTGCCAGCAGAACTAGCGGATCCTACAATGAGCAGTTCTTC. This gives the protein CASRTSGSYNEQFF.

V gene TRBV12-3 or TRBV12-4 combines with J gene TRBJ2-2; perhaps TRBD2 as D (7 bases). This CDR3 comprises 12 residues. Between the trimmed V and J ends, which lost 11 bases and 4 bases, there was a span of 11 bases. CDR3 DNA sequence: TGTGCCTCTAGGGGGGGCACCGGGGAGCTGTTTTTT. It translates to CASRGGTGELFF.

At least ten counts were recorded for this clone. This chain links TRBV3-2 with TRBJ2-1; the D call in the table, TRBD1, was not verified against the DNA. TRBV3-2 is an annotated pseudogene. The CDR3 is made up of 17 amino acids. CDR3 residues: CASSQYGGTEGYNEQFF. For the CDR3, the DNA is TGTGCCAGCAGCCAATACGGGGGAACAGAGGGCTACAATGAGCAGTTCTTC.

This clone showed up many times. This chain links TRBV18 with TRBJ2-3; no clear D gene. In germline, CDR1 is KGHSH, CDR2 LQKENI. CDR3 size: 15 residues. V lost 3 bases to trimming and J lost 0 bases, with 10 bases between them. CDR3 DNA: TGTGCCAGCTCACCCTTTAGCAGAAGCACAGATACGCAGTATTTT. Its protein is CASSPFSRSTDTQYF.

This clone appeared a few times. The CDR3: CASSYSKETGYTF. CDR3 bases: TGTGCCAGCAGTTACTCGAAGGAAACTGGCTACACCTTC. The chain has TRBV6-6 and TRBJ1-2, with no clear D. The CDR3 has 13 amino acids. The germline V gene has CDR1 MNHNY and CDR2 SVGAGI (reference sequence). V was trimmed by 0 bases and J by 7 bases, leaving 9 bases between them.

This clone was seen many times. V is TRBV12-3 or TRBV12-4 and J is TRBJ1-4; TRBD1 aligns across 8 bases. V was pared by 8 bases and J by 3 bases, with 17 bases of the junction left unmatched. The CDR3 runs to 18 residues. Here the CDR3 reads CASGGEGRGRLANEKLFF. In DNA form, the CDR3 reads TGTGCCAGCGGGGGCGAGGGCAGGGGGCGCTTAGCTAATGAAAAACTGTTTTTT.

This clone was counted at least ten times. The V gene is TRBV9, the J gene TRBJ2-5, with a weak D call TRBD1 (5 bases). The CDR3 sequence is 16 residues long. In germline, CDR1 is SGDLS, CDR2 YYNGEE. The ends were cut back, 0 bases at V and 1 base at J, with 13 bases in the middle. CDR3 sequence (DNA): TGTGCCAGCAGCGTAGTAGGGGTTGGTCCCCAAGAGACCCAGTACTTC. Its protein product is CASSVVGVGPQETQYF.

This clone came up many times. The J gene is TRBJ2-1, the V gene TRBV14; 11 nucleotides match TRBD2. Per the germline V gene, CDR1 is SGHDN and CDR2 is FVKESK. This CDR3 has 15 amino acids. The V and J ends lost 0 bases and 12 bases, in that order; junction bases with no gene match: 7. CDR3 DNA: TGTGCCAGCAGCCAAGATAGGCTAGCGGGAGGTGGGCAGTTCTTC. Residues: CASSQDRLAGGGQFF.

This clone was seen a single time. The chain has TRBV13 and TRBJ2-1, with a possible D match to TRBD2 (6 bases). Per the germline V gene, CDR1 is PRHDT and CDR2 is FYEKMQ (reference sequence). This CDR3 spans 14 amino acids. Trimming left V 5 bases short and J 7 bases short, with 15 bases between. DNA for the CDR3: TGTGCCAGCAGCCCGTCCCGACTAGAAAATGAGCAGTTCTTC. It codes for CASSPSRLENEQFF.

This clone was seen ten or more times. The chain combines TRBV28 with TRBJ2-1; TRBD1 might be the D (6 bases). V lost 5 bases to trimming and J lost 4 bases, with 9 bases between them. Germline values: CDR1 MDHEN, CDR2 SYDVKM. The CDR3 covers 13 residues. The DNA of the CDR3 is TGTGCCAGCAGTACAGGGATGTACAATGAGCAGTTCTTC. Translating it yields CASSTGMYNEQFF.

The rearrangement joins TRBV2 to TRBJ1-3; D unresolved. Deletions cut 6 bases from V and 3 bases from J, with 15 bases between. CDR3 length equals 15 residues. Germline V gene lookup returns CDR1 SNHLY and CDR2 FYNNEI. The chain's CDR3 is CASRRSSDLGNTIYF. The DNA for the CDR3 is TGTGCCAGCAGGCGAAGTTCTGACCTTGGAAACACCATATATTTT.

This clone came up many times. The gene calls are TRBV6-1 and TRBJ2-7, with no clear D. V was clipped by 5 bases and J by 6 bases, with 8 bases between them. The CDR3 runs 11 residues. CDR1 is MNHNS, CDR2 SASEGT, per germline. In DNA form, the CDR3 reads TGTGCCAGCAGTCCCCTAGTCGAGCAGTACTTC. It codes for CASSPLVEQYF.

V is TRBV18 and J is TRBJ1-1; D is unclear. CDR1 and CDR2 (germline): KGHSH, LQKENI. The germline V and J ends were trimmed by 2 bases and 11 bases, with 15 bases remaining between them. The CDR3 extends over 13 amino acids. In DNA, the CDR3 is TGTGCCAGCTCACCAGCCGACACCCGGTGGGCTTTCTTT. Encoded protein: CASSPADTRWAFF.

This clone was detected many times. The gene calls are TRBV19 and TRBJ2-2, with D unclear. The length of the CDR3 is 14 residues. Germline lookup yields CDR1 LNHDA and CDR2 SQIVND (reference sequence). The V and J ends lost 1 base and 4 bases respectively, with 7 bases between them. CDR3 in amino acids: CASSIGTSTGELFF. The CDR3 DNA reads TGTGCCAGTAGTATAGGGACGAGCACCGGGGAGCTGTTTTTT.

This clone was seen at least ten times. The chain couples TRBV24-1 to TRBJ2-1, with D perhaps TRBD1 or TRBD2 (6 bases each). The CDR3 totals 14 residues. Germline V gene sequence: CDR1 KGHDR, CDR2 SFDVKD. V lost 9 bases and J 5 bases, leaving 16 bases between the germline ends. CDR3 residues: CATAGHRPNNEQFF. In nucleotides, the CDR3 is TGTGCCACCGCGGGACATAGACCGAACAATGAGCAGTTCTTC.

By proportion, this clone is medium-sized. V gene TRBV9 combines with J gene TRBJ2-7; no definite D call. The CDR3 consists of 15 residues. The germline V gene encodes CDR1 SGDLS and CDR2 YYNGEE. V was pared by 4 bases and J by 3 bases, with 17 bases between. The CDR3 DNA follows: TGTGCCAGCAGCCCCGCCGCGAGCGTCGGCTACGAGCAGTACTTC. Translating gives CASSPAASVGYEQYF. The entire variable domain, with the rest obtained from reference TRBV9 and TRBJ2-7, is as follows: DSGVTQTPKHLITATGQRVTLRCSPRSGDLSVYWYQQSLDQGLQFLIQYYNGEERAKGNILERFSAQQFPDLHSELNLSSLELGDSALYFCASSPAASVGYEQYFGPGTRLTVT.

This sequence joins TRBV27 and TRBJ2-5; D is uncertain. Germline V gene sequence: CDR1 MNHEY, CDR2 SMNVEV (reference sequence). V lost 3 bases and J 1 base, leaving 6 bases between the germline ends. This CDR3 contains 13 residues. The CDR3 DNA sequence: TGTGCCAGCAGTTTCGGGTCCCAAGAGACCCAGTACTTC. Amino acids: CASSFGSQETQYF.

Note on this clone: Other DNA sequences from this sample encode an identical CDR3 as well. This chain joins TRBV2 and TRBJ2-1; D is unresolved. Trimming left V 2 bases short and J 5 bases short, with 10 bases between. The germline V gene encodes CDR1 SNHLY and CDR2 FYNNEI. The CDR3 runs to 14 residues. CDR3: CASSERLGNNEQFF. CDR3 bases: TGTGCCAGCAGTGAACGGCTAGGTAACAATGAGCAGTTCTTC.

This clone came up many times. CDR3 in amino acids: CASSDPGQGDYGYTF. The CDR3 DNA sequence: TGTGCCAGCAGTGACCCGGGACAGGGCGACTATGGCTACACCTTC. The chain couples TRBV6-1 to TRBJ1-2; 9 nucleotides line up with TRBD1. Trimming cost V 3 bases and J 3 bases; bases outside gene matches: 5. Germline CDR1 MNHNS, CDR2 SASEGT. This CDR3 region has 15 residues.

This clone was seen more than once but under ten times. V and J are TRBV27 and TRBJ1-5; D not certain. The CDR3 has 17 amino acids. The germline V gene encodes CDR1 MNHEY and CDR2 SMNVEV (reference sequence). Trimming stripped 2 bases from V and 5 bases from J, with 19 bases between. This chain's CDR3 is CASSLSRISRPHQPQHF. As DNA, the CDR3 is TGTGCCAGCAGTTTAAGCCGGATCAGCCGTCCCCATCAGCCCCAGCATTTT.

This clone was seen many times. The rearrangement uses TRBV20-1 and TRBJ2-3, with D perhaps matching TRBD1 (6 bases). Germline V gene lookup returns CDR1 DFQATT and CDR2 SNEGSKA (reference sequence). The CDR3 is 12 amino acids. V lost 5 bases and J lost 1, with 7 bases in between. For the CDR3, the DNA is TGCAGTGCTGACAGGCGCACAGATACGCAGTATTTT. Translating gives CSADRRTDTQYF.